This T cell receptor (beta chain) was captured in a study of T-cell memory formation after mild COVID-19. The wider study: Among the donors, TCR clusters were largely specific to each donor.

Study-level findings and limits: Day 15 to 85 contracting clones showed balanced CD4/CD8; day 15 to 37 expanders favored CD4+. Some SARS-CoV-2-responding clones were already detected in memory before infection.

A 5'RACE reaction primed in the constant segment made cDNA libraries of TCR alpha and TCR beta, and these carried sample barcodes and UMIs. MiXCR, applied by TCRdb to the 5' RACE reads, yields one record per CDR3 protein. The sample includes 90,000 to 120,000 distinct CDR3 sequences, 14% of them seen just once. On this clonotype: The antigen is undetermined.

Germline loops: CDR1 SGHNT, CDR2 YYREEE (reference sequence). The CDR3 runs to 17 residues. Trimming pared 4 bases from V and 2 bases from J, leaving 20 bases between. The chain couples TRBV5-4 to TRBJ2-3; D is unresolved. The source is a man between 18 and 29 years old who had mild COVID-19 (a few samples of this study predate the infection). Cell type and time point are not known. Sequencing was performed on PBMCs or a T cell subset sorted from them (not recorded which). This CDR3 is CASSPLPVGRFTDTQYF. CDR3 DNA sequence: TGTGCCAGCAGCCCTCTCCCGGTCGGGCGGTTCACAGATACGCAGTATTTT. Filled out from reference TRBV5-4 and TRBJ2-3, the complete variable domain reads ETGVTQSPTHLIKTRGQQVTLRCSSQSGHNTVSWYQQALGQGPQFIFQYYREEENGRGNFPPRFSGLQFPNYSSELNVNALELDDSALYLCASSPLPVGRFTDTQYFGPGTRLTVL.